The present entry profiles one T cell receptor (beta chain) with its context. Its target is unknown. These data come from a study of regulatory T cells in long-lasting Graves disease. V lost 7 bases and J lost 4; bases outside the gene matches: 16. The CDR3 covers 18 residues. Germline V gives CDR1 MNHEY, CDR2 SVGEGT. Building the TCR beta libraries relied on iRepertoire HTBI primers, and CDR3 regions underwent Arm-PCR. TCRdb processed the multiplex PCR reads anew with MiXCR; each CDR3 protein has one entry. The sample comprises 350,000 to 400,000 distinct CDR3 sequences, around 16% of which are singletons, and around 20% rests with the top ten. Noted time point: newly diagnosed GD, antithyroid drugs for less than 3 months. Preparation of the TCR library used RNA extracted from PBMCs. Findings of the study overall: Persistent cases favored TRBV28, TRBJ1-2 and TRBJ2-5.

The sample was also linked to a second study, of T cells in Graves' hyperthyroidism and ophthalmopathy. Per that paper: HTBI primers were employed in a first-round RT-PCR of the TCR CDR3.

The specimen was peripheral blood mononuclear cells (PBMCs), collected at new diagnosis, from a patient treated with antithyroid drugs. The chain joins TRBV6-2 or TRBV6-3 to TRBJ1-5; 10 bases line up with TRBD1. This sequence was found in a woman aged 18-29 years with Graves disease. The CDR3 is CASKKGGTGARQNQPQHF. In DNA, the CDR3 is TGTGCCAGCAAGAAGGGCGGGACAGGGGCGCGACAAAATCAGCCCCAGCATTTT.